This T cell receptor (beta chain) was retrieved from a study of T cells in localized non-small cell lung cancer. Of note for this clone: The antigen is unknown.

Study results and caveats: Appearing in adjacent lung were a median around 60 of the top 100 tumor clones. Maximal T cell clonality occurred in uninvolved adjacent lung, with tumor ranking below it.

Only in-frame clones appear in the TCRdb table, and some are missing; sequencing was by immunoSEQ multiplex PCR. The table shows roughly 20,000 clones, with 70% to 90% occurring only once. Germline V gene sequence: CDR1 ENHRY, CDR2 SYGVKD. CDR3 size: 14 residues. V shed 11 bases, J shed 4 bases, and the junction held 12 bases outside the gene matches. The TCR comes from a male donor at least 60 years old with stage I squamous cell lung carcinoma. This specimen was peripheral blood, taken before any cancer treatment. The chain carries TRBV10-3 and TRBJ1-2; TRBD1 aligns across 8 bases. Here the CDR3 DNA reads TGTGCCTCCGCTGAGACAGGGGCCTTCTATGGCTACACCTTC. Its translation: CASAETGAFYGYTF.